Included here is one T cell receptor beta chain sequence, with context. Its antigen is as yet unknown. The data stem from a study of blood T cells in healthy people across ages. Whole-study results and caveats: Since the PBMCs were unsorted, naive and antigen-experienced cells could not be conclusively compared.

Each sample used at least 6 million PBMCs. The CDR3 sequence is 15 residues long. Germline CDR1 and CDR2: SGHRS and YFSETQ. V shed 3 bases and J shed 4 bases, with 17 bases lying between them. Then a second PCR, running roughly 7 to 12 cycles, was carried out with a sample-barcoded 5' primer and a J-beta primer mix. Samples each returned at least 3 million CDR3-containing paired-end reads. TCRdb ran MiXCR on the 5' RACE reads and lists one entry per CDR3 protein. Found here are about 750,000 distinct CDR3 sequences, less than 70% of them singletons; the top ten hold approximately 40%. This rearrangement joins TRBV5-1 to TRBJ2-7; either TRBD1 or TRBD2 may fit D (5 bases each). The TCR comes from a man aged 80 or over in good health. Input material: blood. The CDR3, as DNA: TGCGCCAGCAGCTCCCCAGGGAGAGGTGTTTACGAGCAGTACTTC. Translated: CASSSPGRGVYEQYF.